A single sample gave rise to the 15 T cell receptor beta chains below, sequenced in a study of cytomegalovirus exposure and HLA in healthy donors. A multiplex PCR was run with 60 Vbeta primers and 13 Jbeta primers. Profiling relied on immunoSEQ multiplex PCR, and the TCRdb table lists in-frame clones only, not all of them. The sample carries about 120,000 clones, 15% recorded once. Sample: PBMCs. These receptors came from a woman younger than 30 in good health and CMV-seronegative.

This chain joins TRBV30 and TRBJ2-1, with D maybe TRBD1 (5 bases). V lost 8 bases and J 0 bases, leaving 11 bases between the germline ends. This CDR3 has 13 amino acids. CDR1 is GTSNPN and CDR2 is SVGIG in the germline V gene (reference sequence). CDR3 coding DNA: TGTGCCCGAAGGGGTTCCTCCTACAATGAGCAGTTCTTC. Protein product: CARRGSSYNEQFF.

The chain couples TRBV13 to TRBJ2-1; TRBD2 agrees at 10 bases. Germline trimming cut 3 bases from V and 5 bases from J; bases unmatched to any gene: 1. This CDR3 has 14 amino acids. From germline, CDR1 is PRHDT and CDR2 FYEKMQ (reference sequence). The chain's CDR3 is CASSFGLADNEQFF. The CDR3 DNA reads TGTGCCAGCAGCTTTGGACTAGCGGACAATGAGCAGTTCTTC.

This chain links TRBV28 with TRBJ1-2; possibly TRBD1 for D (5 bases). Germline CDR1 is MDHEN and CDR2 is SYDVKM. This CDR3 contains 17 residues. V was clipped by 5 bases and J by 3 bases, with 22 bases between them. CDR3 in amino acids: CASSPTRGQGSDYGYTF. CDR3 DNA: TGTGCCAGCAGTCCAACCAGAGGCCAGGGAAGCGACTATGGCTACACCTTC.

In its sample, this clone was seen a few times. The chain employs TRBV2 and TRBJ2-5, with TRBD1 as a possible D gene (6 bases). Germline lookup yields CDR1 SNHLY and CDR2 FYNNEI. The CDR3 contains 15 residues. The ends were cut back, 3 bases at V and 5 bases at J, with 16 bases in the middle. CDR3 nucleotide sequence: TGTGCCAGCAGTGAGAGGCAGGGGATTGAGGAGACCCAGTACTTC. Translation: CASSERQGIEETQYF.

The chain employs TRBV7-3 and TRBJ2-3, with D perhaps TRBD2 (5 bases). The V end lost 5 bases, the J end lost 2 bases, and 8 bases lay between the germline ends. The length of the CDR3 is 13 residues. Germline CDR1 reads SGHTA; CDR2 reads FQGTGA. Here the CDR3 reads CASSRGHTDTQYF. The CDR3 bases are TGTGCCAGCAGCCGCGGGCACACAGATACGCAGTATTTT.

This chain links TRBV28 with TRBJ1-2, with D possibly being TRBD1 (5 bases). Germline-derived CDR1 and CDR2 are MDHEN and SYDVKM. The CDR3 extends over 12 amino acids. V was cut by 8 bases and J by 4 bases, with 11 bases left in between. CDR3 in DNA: TGTGCCAGCGAGGCAGGGCCCTATGGCTACACCTTC. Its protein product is CASEAGPYGYTF.

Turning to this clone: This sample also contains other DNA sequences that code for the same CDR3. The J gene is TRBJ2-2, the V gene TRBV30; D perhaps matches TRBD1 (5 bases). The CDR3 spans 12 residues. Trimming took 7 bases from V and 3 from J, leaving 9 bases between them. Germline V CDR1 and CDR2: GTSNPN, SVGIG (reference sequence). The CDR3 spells CALDTYTGELFF. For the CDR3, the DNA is TGTGCCTTGGACACCTACACCGGGGAGCTGTTTTTT.

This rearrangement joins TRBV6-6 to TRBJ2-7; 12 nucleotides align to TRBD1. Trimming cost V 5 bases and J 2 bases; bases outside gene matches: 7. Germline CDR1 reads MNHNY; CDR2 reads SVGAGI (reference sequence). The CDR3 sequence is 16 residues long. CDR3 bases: TGTGCCAGCAGTCCGGGACAGGGGGCCACAACCTACGAGCAGTACTTC. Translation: CASSPGQGATTYEQYF.

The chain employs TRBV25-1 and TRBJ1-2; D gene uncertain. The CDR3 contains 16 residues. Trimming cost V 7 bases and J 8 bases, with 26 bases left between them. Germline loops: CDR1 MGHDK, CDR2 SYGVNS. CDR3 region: CASTRGGRTTMSGYTF. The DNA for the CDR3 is TGTGCCAGCACCCGGGGAGGGAGAACCACTATGTCGGGCTACACCTTC.

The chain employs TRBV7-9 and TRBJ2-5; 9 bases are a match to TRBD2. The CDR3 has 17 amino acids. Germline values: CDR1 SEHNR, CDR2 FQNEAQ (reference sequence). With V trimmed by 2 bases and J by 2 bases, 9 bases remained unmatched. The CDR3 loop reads CASSLWGTSIRQETQYF. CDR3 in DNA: TGTGCCAGCAGCTTATGGGGGACTAGCATACGGCAAGAGACCCAGTACTTC.

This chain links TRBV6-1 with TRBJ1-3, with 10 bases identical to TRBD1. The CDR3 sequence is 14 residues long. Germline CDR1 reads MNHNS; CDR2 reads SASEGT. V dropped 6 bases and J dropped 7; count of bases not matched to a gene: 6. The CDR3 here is CASRSLTGGNTIYF. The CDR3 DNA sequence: TGTGCCAGCAGGAGCTTGACAGGGGGCAACACCATATATTTT.

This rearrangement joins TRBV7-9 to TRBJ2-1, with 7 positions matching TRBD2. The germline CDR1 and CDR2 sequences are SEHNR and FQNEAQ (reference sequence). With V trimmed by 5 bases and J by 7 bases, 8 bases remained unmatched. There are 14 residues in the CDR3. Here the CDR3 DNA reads TGTGCCAGCAGCCCCGAAGCGGGATGGAATGAGCAGTTCTTC. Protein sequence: CASSPEAGWNEQFF.

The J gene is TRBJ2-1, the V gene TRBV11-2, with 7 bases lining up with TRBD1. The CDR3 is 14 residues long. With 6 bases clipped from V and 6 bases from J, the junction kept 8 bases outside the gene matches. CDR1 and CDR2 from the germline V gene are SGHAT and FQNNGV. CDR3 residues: CASRKTGRGNEQFF. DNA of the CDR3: TGTGCCAGCAGAAAGACAGGGAGAGGCAATGAGCAGTTCTTC.

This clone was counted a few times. CDR3 DNA sequence: TGTGCCAGCAGTGCCGTGGGGCCTGGATATGGCTACACCTTC. Residues: CASSAVGPGYGYTF. The rearrangement links TRBV6-1 to TRBJ1-2, with D tentatively TRBD1 (5 bases). The CDR3 has 14 amino acids. Germline CDR1 and CDR2: MNHNS and SASEGT. V dropped 4 bases and J dropped 5 bases, with 14 bases sitting between them.

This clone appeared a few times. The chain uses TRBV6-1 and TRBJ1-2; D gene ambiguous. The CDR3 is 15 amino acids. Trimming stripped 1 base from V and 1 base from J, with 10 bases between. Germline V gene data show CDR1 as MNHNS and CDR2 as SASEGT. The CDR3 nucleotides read TGTGCCAGCAGTGAAGGAGGGTATCTTAACTATGGCTACACCTTC. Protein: CASSEGGYLNYGYTF.